Presented here are 15 T cell receptor beta chains from one specimen sequenced in a study of early T cells in non-severe SARS-CoV-2 infection. One entry per CDR3 protein, called by TCRdb with MiXCR from the 5' RACE reads. The sample has about 97,000 distinct CDR3 sequences, approximately 10% seen once; the top ten hold around 4.3%. The sample consisted of whole blood, taken at baseline. These TCRs come from an adult who was a healthcare worker with PCR-confirmed SARS-CoV-2 infection or an uninfected control (not recorded which).

The V and J genes are TRBV24-1 and TRBJ2-5; TRBD1 agrees at 8 bases. Losses at the gene ends were 4 bases for V and 2 bases for J; bases not matched to a gene: 5. CDR1 is KGHDR and CDR2 is SFDVKD in the germline V gene. This CDR3 has 15 amino acids. The CDR3: CATSDRTGPQETQYF. Written as DNA, the CDR3 is TGTGCCACCAGTGACAGGACAGGGCCACAAGAGACCCAGTACTTC.

The chain is built from TRBV9 and TRBJ2-5; TRBD2 agrees at 13 bases. The CDR3 length is 16 residues. The V segment lost 5 bases and the J segment 5 bases; nucleotides outside the gene matches: 9. Germline CDR1 and CDR2: SGDLS and YYNGEE. The CDR3 sequence is CASSLGLAGVAETQYF. The DNA of the CDR3 is TGTGCCAGCAGTCTCGGACTAGCGGGAGTGGCGGAGACCCAGTACTTC.

This chain uses TRBV3-1 with TRBJ2-3; no definite D call. The length of the CDR3 is 15 residues. The V end lost 4 bases, the J end lost 0 bases, and 11 bases lay between the germline ends. CDR1 is LGHDT and CDR2 is YNNKEL in the germline V gene (reference sequence). CDR3 in DNA: TGTGCCAGCAGCCTGAGGCAGACTAGCACAGATACGCAGTATTTT. This gives the protein CASSLRQTSTDTQYF.

The chain links TRBV7-2 to TRBJ2-3, with D hard to call. The CDR3 has 15 amino acids. CDR1 and CDR2 from the germline V gene are SGHTA and FQGNSA. Between the trimmed V and J ends, which lost 1 base and 6 bases, there was a span of 14 bases. The CDR3 DNA reads as TGTGCCAGCAGCTTAGTCCGGGTGACGGCTGATACGCAGTATTTT. This encodes CASSLVRVTADTQYF.

This clonotype has a count of ten or more. The V call is TRBV18, the J call TRBJ1-5; D may be TRBD1 (6 bases). The length of the CDR3 is 16 residues. Germline lookup yields CDR1 KGHSH and CDR2 LQKENI. V lost 2 bases to trimming and J lost 3 bases, with 14 bases between them. The CDR3, as DNA: TGTGCCAGCTCACCAAGGGAGGGGGGCCTCAATCAGCCCCAGCATTTT. Amino acid sequence: CASSPREGGLNQPQHF.

This clonotype appeared a few times. The chain carries TRBV27 and TRBJ1-4; D may be TRBD1 (6 bases). The V gene lost 5 bases and the J gene lost 4 bases, with 11 bases spanning the gap. Germline CDR1 MNHEY, CDR2 SMNVEV (reference sequence). This CDR3 region has 14 residues. This CDR3 is CASSDGQFNEKLFF. CDR3 sequence (DNA): TGTGCCAGCAGTGACGGACAGTTTAATGAAAAACTGTTTTTT.

This clonotype was counted ten times or more. The chain employs TRBV20-1 and TRBJ2-7; 9 bases align to TRBD2. Germline V CDR1 and CDR2: DFQATT, SNEGSKA (reference sequence). J gave up 6 bases and V 6 bases, and 9 bases lay outside the gene matches. The CDR3 sequence is 13 residues long. CDR3 nucleotide sequence: TGCAGTGCGGTGGGACTAGCTAGAGGCGAGCAGTACTTC. It specifies CSAVGLARGEQYF.

The sample holds a few counts of this clonotype. This chain joins TRBV7-6 and TRBJ2-3; 12 bases fit TRBD2. Germline CDR1 and CDR2: SGHVS and FNYEAQ. The length of the CDR3 is 16 residues. V was clipped by 4 bases and J by 6 bases; unmatched bases: 8. CDR3 sequence reads: CASSSRTSGKEDTQYF. CDR3 nucleotides: TGTGCCAGCAGCTCCAGGACTAGCGGGAAGGAGGATACGCAGTATTTT. Supplemented by reference TRBV7-6 and TRBJ2-3, the full variable domain reads GAGVSQSPRYKVTKRGQDVALRCDPISGHVSLYWYRQALGQGPEFLTYFNYEAQQDKSGLPNDRFSAERPEGSISTLTIQRTEQRDSAMYRCASSSRTSGKEDTQYFGPGTRLTVL.

This chain connects TRBV11-2 to TRBJ2-3, with D tentatively TRBD1 (6 bases). CDR1 is SGHAT and CDR2 is FQNNGV in the germline V gene. CDR3 length: 13 amino acids. Trimming removed 6 bases at V and 2 bases at J, with 9 bases between. CDR3 amino acids: CASSRTATDTQYF. The DNA of the CDR3 is TGTGCCAGCAGTCGGACAGCCACAGATACGCAGTATTTT.

This clonotype has more than one count but fewer than ten. The chain is built from TRBV28 and TRBJ2-1; D may be TRBD1 (6 bases). Per the germline V gene, CDR1 is MDHEN and CDR2 is SYDVKM. V was shortened by 5 bases and J by 12 bases, with 11 bases between the two germline ends. The CDR3 is made up of 11 amino acids. The CDR3 loop is CASSTRGWQFF. CDR3 DNA sequence: TGTGCCAGCAGTACGAGGGGGTGGCAGTTCTTC. Together with reference TRBV28 and TRBJ2-1, the CDR3 gives the full variable domain: DVKVTQSSRYLVKRTGEKVFLECVQDMDHENMFWYRQDPGLGLRLIYFSYDVKMKEKGDIPEGYSVSREKKERFSLILESASTNQTSMYLCASSTRGWQFFGPGTRLTVL.

This clonotype appeared a few times. The chain joins TRBV3-1 to TRBJ2-3; 8 bases are a match to TRBD2. CDR3 length: 13 amino acids. V gave up 9 bases and J gave up 2 bases; unmatched junction bases: 4. Germline V gene lookup returns CDR1 LGHDT and CDR2 YNNKEL (reference sequence). The CDR3 spells CASRAGATDTQYF. In nucleotides, the CDR3 is TGTGCCAGTCGAGCGGGAGCCACAGATACGCAGTATTTT.

This clonotype was seen a few times. The chain joins TRBV4-2 to TRBJ2-2; D possibly corresponds to TRBD2 (5 bases). CDR3 length: 16 amino acids. Germline CDR1 is LGHNA and CDR2 is YNFKEQ. The ends were cut back, 6 bases at V and 4 bases at J, with 18 bases in the middle. Written as DNA, the CDR3 is TGTGCCAGCAGTTCTTCTTTAACTCGGGGCACCGGGGAGCTGTTTTTT. Encoded protein: CASSSSLTRGTGELFF.

Here the CDR3 reads CAISQGTGELFF. Here the CDR3 DNA reads TGTGCCATCAGCCAGGGAACCGGGGAGCTGTTTTTT. The chain joins TRBV10-3 to TRBJ2-2, with D perhaps matching TRBD1 (5 bases). This CDR3 spans 12 amino acids. Trimming took 6 bases from V and 5 from J, leaving 7 bases between them. Germline V gives CDR1 ENHRY, CDR2 SYGVKD.

The sample holds many counts of this clonotype. V gene TRBV19 combines with J gene TRBJ2-1; 10 bases align to TRBD2. V was pared by 10 bases and J by 2 bases, with 8 bases of the junction left unmatched. CDR3 length equals 15 residues. In germline, CDR1 is LNHDA, CDR2 SQIVND (reference sequence). This CDR3 reads CATQLSGGTYNEQFF. The DNA of the CDR3 is TGTGCCACCCAACTTAGCGGGGGGACCTACAATGAGCAGTTCTTC. Full variable domain (missing parts from reference TRBV19 and TRBJ2-1): DGGITQSPKYLFRKEGQNVTLSCEQNLNHDAMYWYRQDPGQGLRLIYYSQIVNDFQKGDIAEGYSVSREKKESFPLTVTSAQKNPTAFYLCATQLSGGTYNEQFFGPGTRLTVL.

Ten or more counts support this clonotype. V is TRBV10-1 and J is TRBJ1-2, with TRBD1 matching over 9 bases. V dropped 8 bases and J dropped 3; count of bases not matched to a gene: 13. The CDR3 covers 16 residues. CDR1 is WNHNN and CDR2 is SYGVQD in the germline V gene (reference sequence). The CDR3 here is CASLGRTGDGYYGYTF. The CDR3 DNA is TGCGCCAGCCTCGGACGGACAGGGGATGGCTACTATGGCTACACCTTC.